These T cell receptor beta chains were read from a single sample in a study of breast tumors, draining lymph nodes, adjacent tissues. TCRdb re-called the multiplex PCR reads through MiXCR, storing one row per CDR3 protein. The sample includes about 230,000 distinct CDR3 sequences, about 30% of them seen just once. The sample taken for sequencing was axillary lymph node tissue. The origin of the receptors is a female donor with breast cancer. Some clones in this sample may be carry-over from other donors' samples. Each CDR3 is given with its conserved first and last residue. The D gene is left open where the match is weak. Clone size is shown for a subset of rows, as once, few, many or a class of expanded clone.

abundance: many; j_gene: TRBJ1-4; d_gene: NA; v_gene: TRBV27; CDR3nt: TGTGCCAGCAGTTCCTCACGAACTAATGAAAAACTGTTTTTT; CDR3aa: CASSSSRTNEKLFF
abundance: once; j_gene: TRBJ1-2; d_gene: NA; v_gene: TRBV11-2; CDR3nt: TGTGCCAGCAGCTCCAATTTCCGGGCCAGGCACCCTGCTAACTATGGCTACACCTTC; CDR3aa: CASSSNFRARHPANYGYTF
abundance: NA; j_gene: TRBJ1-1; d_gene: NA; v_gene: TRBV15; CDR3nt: TGTGCCACCAGCAGGGGGGCCGGCGGATTGAGCACTGAAACTTTCTTT; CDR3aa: CATSRGAGGLSTETFF
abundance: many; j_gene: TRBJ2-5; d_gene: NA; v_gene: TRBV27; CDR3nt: TGTGCCAGCTGGGCCCTCAGGGTACCGGAGACCCAGTACTTC; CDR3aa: CASWALRVPETQYF
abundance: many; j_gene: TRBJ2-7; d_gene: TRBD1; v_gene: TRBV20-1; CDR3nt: TGCAGTGCTAGTTCAGGGGGTAGCGAGCAGTACTTC; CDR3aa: CSASSGGSEQYF
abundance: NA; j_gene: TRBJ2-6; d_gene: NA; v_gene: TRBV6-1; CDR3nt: TGTGCCAGTGGACACATTTCCGGGGCCAACGTCCTGACTTTC; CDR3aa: CASGHISGANVLTF
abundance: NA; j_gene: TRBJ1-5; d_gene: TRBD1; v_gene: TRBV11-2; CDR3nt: TGTGCCAGCAGCCCAGGGACAGGGTTACGAAATCAGCCCCAGCATTTT; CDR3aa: CASSPGTGLRNQPQHF
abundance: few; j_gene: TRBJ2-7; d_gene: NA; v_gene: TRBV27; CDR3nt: TGTGCCAGCAGTTTAACAGGTGTGAGCTCCTACGAGCAGTACTTC; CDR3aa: CASSLTGVSSYEQYF
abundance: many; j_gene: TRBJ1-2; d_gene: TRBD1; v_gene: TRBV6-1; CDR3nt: TGTGCCAGCAGGGGGACAGACTATGGCTACACCTTC; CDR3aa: CASRGTDYGYTF
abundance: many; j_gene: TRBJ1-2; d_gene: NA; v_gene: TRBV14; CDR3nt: TGTGCCAGCAGCCATAACGCGGGCTACACCTTC; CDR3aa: CASSHNAGYTF
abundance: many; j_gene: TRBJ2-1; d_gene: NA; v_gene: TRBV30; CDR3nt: TGTGCCTGGAGTCCCTCCTACAATGAGCAGTTCTTC; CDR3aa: CAWSPSYNEQFF
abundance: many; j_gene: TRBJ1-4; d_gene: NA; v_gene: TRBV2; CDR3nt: TGTGCCAGCAGTGAAAGTGATTCGGGTGAAAAACTGTTTTTT; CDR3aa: CASSESDSGEKLFF
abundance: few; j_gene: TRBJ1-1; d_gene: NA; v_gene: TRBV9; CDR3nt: TGTGCCAGCAGCGTCGGAGACAGGCATGGCACTGAAGCTTTCTTT; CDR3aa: CASSVGDRHGTEAFF
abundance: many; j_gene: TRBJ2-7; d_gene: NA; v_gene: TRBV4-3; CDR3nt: TGCGCCAGCTCTATTCCGGGACCGACATCCTACGAGCAGTACTTC; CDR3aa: CASSIPGPTSYEQYF
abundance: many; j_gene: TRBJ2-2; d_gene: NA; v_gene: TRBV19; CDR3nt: TGTGCCAGTAGTATAAAGTCTAGCTATAACACCGGGGAGCTGTTTTTT; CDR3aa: CASSIKSSYNTGELFF
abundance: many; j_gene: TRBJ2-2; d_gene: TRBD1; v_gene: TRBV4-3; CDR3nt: TGCGCCAGCAGCCCCCTACAGGGGGCATCGGGCACCGGGGAGCTGTTTTTT; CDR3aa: CASSPLQGASGTGELFF
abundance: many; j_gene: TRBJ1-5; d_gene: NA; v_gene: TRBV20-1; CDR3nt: TGCAGTGCCCTAAGGGGACGGGAGCCCCAGCATTTT; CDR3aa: CSALRGREPQHF